Only a few counts were recorded for the clone carrying this TCR beta chain. What it binds is not known. The data derive from a study of response to subunit inactivated influenza vaccine. The study, taken as a whole, reports: T cells newly recruited by each seasonal influenza vaccination are few, the authors suggested.

MiXCR, applied by TCRdb to the RT-PCR reads, yields one record per CDR3 protein. The sample consists of a few hundred thousand distinct CDR3 sequences, around 22% of them appearing once. This clonotype originated in a man aged 50 to 69 who received an inactivated influenza vaccine. The material was PBMCs from blood, obtained about 19 months after vaccination.

The CDR3 DNA reads TGTGCCAGCAGTTTCGGGCAGGTCAGGGGAGGGGAAAAACTGTTTTTT. This gives the protein CASSFGQVRGGEKLFF. The genes are TRBV12-3 or TRBV12-4 and TRBJ1-4; perhaps TRBD1 as D (6 bases). This CDR3 has 16 amino acids. Trimming removed 3 bases at V and 8 bases at J, with 19 bases between.